The rows below give T cell receptor beta chains drawn from one sample of a study of monozygotic twins with inflammatory bowel disease. TCRdb reprocessed the 5' RACE reads and stores each CDR3 protein as one record, lacking DNA. The table counts approximately 380,000 distinct CDR3 sequences; just over 2.5% lies in the top ten. Sequencing was done on a sample of blood. The source is a human donor with ulcerative colitis or Crohn's disease, or a healthy co-twin of an affected twin (not recorded which). Each CDR3 is given with its conserved first and last residue.

j_gene	v_gene	CDR3aa
TRBJ2-5	TRBV24-1	CATSEGSRETQYF
TRBJ2-7	TRBV5-1	CASSLDRGDTEQYF
TRBJ2-7	TRBV20-1	CSARGGASAWDEQYF
TRBJ2-7	TRBV18	CASSPPNRDRYEQYF
TRBJ2-3	TRBV6-2/TRBV6-3	CASSSEEAGPTDTQYF
TRBJ1-3	TRBV7-8	CASRRDRAGGNTIYF
TRBJ2-1	TRBV7-2	CASSLLWNEQFF
TRBJ2-6	TRBV5-1	CASSLVAHTGANVLTF
TRBJ2-1	TRBV29-1	CSVVSGHKGHEQFF
TRBJ2-3	TRBV5-4	CASSFHRTSGGTDTQYF
TRBJ1-2	TRBV6-5	CASSYQTGGDGGYTF
TRBJ1-4	TRBV6-2/TRBV6-3	CASSTDSASNEKLFF
TRBJ2-1	TRBV6-2/TRBV6-3	CASIKQGRHEQFF
TRBJ1-1	TRBV7-9	CASSYRDKNTEAFF
TRBJ2-1	TRBV7-3	CASSPNSDAYNEQFF
TRBJ1-2	TRBV29-1	CSEGQGAGYTF
TRBJ1-5	TRBV6-6	CASRVSQEPQHF
TRBJ2-1	TRBV7-3	CASSSQGAGDEQFF
TRBJ1-6	TRBV4-3	CASSQGGWGGFDSLHF
TRBJ1-2	TRBV20-1	CSATGQGTNYGYTF
TRBJ2-5	TRBV3-1	CASSQRRGGVETQYF
TRBJ1-2	TRBV6-2/TRBV6-3	CASSYVNMRGYTF
TRBJ1-5	TRBV29-1	CSVAAGDSNQPQHF
TRBJ2-4	TRBV27	CASSLSMRALAKNIQYF
TRBJ2-4	TRBV19	CASSLDGGIAKNIQYF
TRBJ2-1	TRBV24-1	CATSAKGGNNEQFF
TRBJ2-5	TRBV4-2	CASSQDRQGGEETQYF
TRBJ1-3	TRBV13	CASSFGTTGNTIYF
TRBJ2-3	TRBV6-6	CASTPAGHDTQYF
TRBJ2-3	TRBV12-3/TRBV12-4	CVSSFGTAGTDTQYF
TRBJ1-1	TRBV19	CASIDSMNTEAFF
TRBJ1-2	TRBV28	CASGWDRDGYTF
TRBJ2-3	TRBV7-2	CASSLRAASSTDTQYF
TRBJ1-1	TRBV18	CASSPRGNTEAFF
TRBJ1-6	TRBV28	CASSTGHRSNSPLHF
TRBJ2-1	TRBV10-3	CAISELDEQFF
TRBJ2-1	TRBV4-3	CASSPQLAGGIYEQFF
TRBJ2-5	TRBV29-1	CSVEGYPKETQYF
TRBJ2-1	TRBV6-6	CASSYGADHNEQFF
TRBJ2-7	TRBV6-5	CASSYATGAEQYF
TRBJ2-7	TRBV30	CAWSGGTGIYYEQYF
TRBJ1-5	TRBV3-1	CASSQDRASNQPQHF
TRBJ1-5	TRBV9	CASSGGDVHQPQHF
TRBJ2-1	TRBV6-1	CASSFGFYEQFF
TRBJ2-1	TRBV5-1	CASSLTGTDYNEQFF
TRBJ2-3	TRBV11-1	CASSSYPSGGPTDTQYF
TRBJ2-5	TRBV7-2	CASSAYQETQYF
TRBJ2-7	TRBV7-8	CATRQISAWGYEQYF
TRBJ2-2	TRBV19	CASSSQGNIAGELFF
TRBJ2-3	TRBV5-1	CASSEGRGFSDTQYF
TRBJ2-1	TRBV6-5	CASSPQGYNEQFF
TRBJ2-1	TRBV4-3	CASSPLAGRINEQFF
TRBJ2-7	TRBV4-2	CASSRLLVGEQYF
TRBJ2-1	TRBV5-1	CASSLAPGSYNEQFF
TRBJ1-1	TRBV27	CASSFTGLRTEAFF
TRBJ1-1	TRBV7-2	CASSFSPGNTEAFF
TRBJ2-7	TRBV18	CASSPQGPIYEQYF
TRBJ2-7	TRBV12-3/TRBV12-4	CASSLRTSFTSYEQYF
TRBJ1-2	TRBV30	CAWSRSWGLGYTF